This paragraph reports one T cell receptor (beta chain). This clone was seen only a few times. Its antigen remains unidentified. No much larger clonotype is one base removed from it; base qualities were not supplied. From each donor, a single peripheral blood sample of about 110 mL on average was drawn into heparinised tubes. A BD FACSAria II and a panel including CD45RO, CCR7, CD25, CD127, CD95 and CD27 were used to sort naive, central memory, regulatory and stem cell-like memory CD4+ T cells. All sorted populations exceeded 95% purity. Right away, PBMCs were isolated by Lymphoprep density gradient centrifugation and were stained directly, with no culture step. So that batch effects would be minimized, each experiment stained and sorted samples in pairs, pairing one healthy donor with one patient. The entire isolated RNA was reverse transcribed using the High Capacity cDNA Reverse Transcription Kit, and thus expressed TCRB transcripts were sequenced. Naive, central memory and regulatory T cell samples underwent deep immunoSEQ sequencing, averaging about 3.57 million total reads per sample. Sorted cells were lysed in RLT buffer, and RNA was extracted using DNase-treated RNeasy Micro or Mini kits according to cell number. Each cell subset was processed separately to prevent cross-contamination, with patient and healthy donor samples processed together. The immunoSEQ multiplex PCR was used to amplify TCRB sequences from cDNA, yielding 87-bp fragments that span the CDR3 region. Sequencing of the amplicons was done on the Illumina HiSeq platform. Regarding the original processing steps: PCR bias was computationally corrected using synthetic template baselines, reads within Hamming distance 2 were collapsed, and singletons that could not be merged were discarded. Reads were aligned to IMGT to assign V, D and J genes, CDR3 length, and insertions or deletions at six rearrangement sites. Within each subset, clonotype counts were normalized to sorted cell number, after which true diversity and Gini coefficients were computed with the tcR R package. The overlap coefficient, calculated on TCRB nucleotide sequences, was used to quantify repertoire sharing. As a proxy for the pre-selection repertoire, out-of-frame TCRB sequences from naive cells were analyzed. The source is immuneACCESS, and TCRdb retained only in-frame sequences with V and J called. Part of the clones is not carried over; for the studies checked, unresolved V genes explain less than half of this, and the remainder is unexplained. V, J and clone size reflect that table, while D and trimming were determined from the DNA. This sample comprises a few hundred thousand clones, more than 13% of them detected only once. About 0.018% of the sample lies in the top ten.

The CDR3 runs 14 residues from the cysteine to the phenylalanine. Only the CDR3 part of the read is kept: 42 bases, read in frame from the first base. Relative to germline, V is 5 bases shorter and J is 5 bases shorter, with 15 bases between their ends. From a lookup of the germline V gene, CDR1 and CDR2 are LGHNT and FRNRAP. This record comes from a study of beta chain features in type 1 diabetes (dated by TCRdb to 2017 to 2018). Some background on the complete study: Mean age, gender distribution, total cell number and subset yield were not different between patients and healthy donors. A total of just under 110,000,000 sorted cells were examined across all samples, and RNA yield correlated strongly with the number of cells per subset. The study compared the TCRB repertoires of sorted circulating CD4+ T cell subsets in recently diagnosed type 1 diabetes patients with those in matched healthy donors. Naive and central memory subsets were obtained from all 30 or so donors, but regulatory and stem cell-like memory subsets were isolated from only 8 patients and roughly 8 healthy donors.

What the authors observed across the whole study: The naive, central memory and regulatory TCRB repertoires appeared to resemble one another more closely among patients than among healthy donors. At VDJ recombination sites, type 1 diabetes patients had fewer insertions and more deleted nucleotides, which implies abnormalities in thymic rearrangement. Because cDNA was sequenced instead of genomic DNA, activated cells with high expression could be over-represented, although the groups did not differ in activation or CD3 levels. Type 1 diabetes patients showed a moderate but significant shortening of TCRB CDR3 length in all four CD4+ subsets. Because small numbers of individuals were included in the HLA sub-analyses, any influence of HLA type on TCRB rearrangement was left unresolved. PCR may preferentially amplify shorter templates, but because patient and control samples were amplified and corrected together, any resulting skew would affect both groups equally.

Recombination joined TRBV12-5 with TRBJ1-1, with TRBD1 tentatively as D gene (6 bases match). Material: naive CD4+ T cells from blood. The cell subset or site label corresponds to: true naive CD4+ T cells. The source is a woman under 30 in good health. The CDR3 sequence is CASGPRDTLTEAFF. The DNA sequence follows: TGTGCTAGTGGTCCGAGGGACACCTTGACTGAAGCTTTCTTT.